The entry below describes one TCR beta chain. No antigen is known for it. These data are taken from a study of cytomegalovirus exposure and HLA in healthy donors. Study results and limitations: Likely technical artifact: a cluster of highly shared sequence variants.

V was clipped by 0 bases and J by 6 bases; unmatched bases: 7. This CDR3 has 15 amino acids. Germline V gene data show CDR1 as SGDLS and CDR2 as YYNGEE. The study ran its PCR with 60 Vbeta and 13 Jbeta primers. Method: immunoSEQ multiplex PCR; TCRdb's copy keeps in-frame clones and lacks some. The sample includes roughly 140,000 clones, over 70% seen only once; the top ten take 5% to 6.5%. The rearrangement joins TRBV9 to TRBJ2-3; TRBD2 matches 7 bases. This sequence was found in a man aged 30 to 45 in good health and CMV-seropositive. The sample was PBMCs. As DNA, the CDR3 is TGTGCCAGCAGCGTAGTTTCCGGGGAGGGGGATACGCAGTATTTT. It codes for CASSVVSGEGDTQYF.